Reported below is one T cell receptor beta chain. This sample is drawn from a study of control samples from healthy donors and cancer patients. TCRdb's copy holds only in-frame clones and misses some; the assay was immunoSEQ multiplex PCR. The sample comprises 61,000 or so clones, 90% of which are singletons, and almost 6% rests with the top ten. Germline CDR1 is SGHNT and CDR2 is YYREEE (reference sequence). CDR3 size: 14 residues. Trimming removed 1 base from V and 4 bases from J, with 11 bases in between. Sequenced: PBMCs. This chain links TRBV5-4 with TRBJ1-2; D ambiguous. The sequence derives from a man in his sixties with colorectal cancer. The CDR3 here is CASSLSSSSYGYTF. DNA for the CDR3: TGTGCCAGCAGCTTGTCTTCCTCTAGCTATGGCTACACCTTC. Full variable domain (outside the CDR3, taken from reference TRBV5-4 and TRBJ1-2): ETGVTQSPTHLIKTRGQQVTLRCSSQSGHNTVSWYQQALGQGPQFIFQYYREEENGRGNFPPRFSGLQFPNYSSELNVNALELDDSALYLCASSLSSSSYGYTFGSGTRLTVV.